This TCR beta chain is from a study of T-cell memory formation after mild COVID-19. Study context: TCR clusters were mostly confined to one donor each.

With V trimmed by 5 bases and J by 8 bases, 5 bases remained unmatched. The length of the CDR3 is 13 residues. CDR1 is LNHNV and CDR2 is YYDKDF in the germline V gene (reference sequence). Whole-study findings and limits: Balance between CD4 and CD8 was seen in clones contracting day 15 to 85, and a CD4+ lean was seen in later expanders. Some SARS-CoV-2-responding clones were already detected in memory before infection.

As concerns this clonotype: What it recognizes is unknown.

In TCRdb, the 5' RACE reads were re-called with MiXCR into one record per CDR3 protein. The sample lists roughly 600,000 distinct CDR3 sequences; roughly 18% were seen once. The clonotype was recovered from an adult woman who had mild COVID-19 (a few samples of this study predate the infection). Cell type and time point are not known. The chain couples TRBV15 to TRBJ1-2, with 10 bases lining up with TRBD1. Sequencing was performed on PBMCs or a T cell subset sorted from them (not recorded which). CDR3 in DNA: TGTGCCACCAGCTGGACAGGGGGTATAGGCTACACCTTC. Protein: CATSWTGGIGYTF.